Each of the 14 T cell receptor beta chains below was sequenced from the same sample in a study of monozygotic twins with inflammatory bowel disease. TCRdb reprocessed the 5' RACE reads and reports one entry per CDR3 protein, with no DNA. Seen in this sample are 150,000 to 200,000 distinct CDR3 sequences; the ten most common clones hold 2.8%. Sequencing input: blood. These receptors were taken from a human donor with ulcerative colitis or Crohn's disease, or a healthy co-twin of an affected twin (not recorded which).

This sequence joins TRBV6-5 and TRBJ2-3. Germline CDR1 and CDR2: MNHEY and SVGAGI. The CDR3 covers 19 residues. CDR3 sequence: CASSYSLPGRSSHSNTQYF.

V is TRBV27 and J is TRBJ1-4; TCRdb proposes TRBD1, but this gene call is untestable without DNA. CDR3 length: 14 amino acids. CDR1 and CDR2 from the germline V gene are MNHEY and SMNVEV (reference sequence). The CDR3: CASSPQGYNEKLFF.

V gene TRBV20-1 combines with J gene TRBJ2-2. The CDR3 is made up of 13 amino acids. The germline V gene has CDR1 DFQATT and CDR2 SNEGSKA (reference sequence). CDR3 in amino acids: CSARELATGELFF.

The gene calls are TRBV7-8 and TRBJ2-7; with no DNA, the TCRdb D assignment of TRBD1 cannot be verified. Germline CDR1 and CDR2: SGHVS and FQNEAQ. The CDR3 has 15 residues. The CDR3 spells CASSSAGQPNYEQYF.

The chain is built from TRBV7-9 and TRBJ2-1; TCRdb's D call, TRBD1, is unchecked because there is no DNA. Germline V gene data show CDR1 as SEHNR and CDR2 as FQNEAQ (reference sequence). This CDR3 spans 14 amino acids. CDR3 sequence: CASSPSRGLNEQFF.

The chain couples TRBV25-1 to TRBJ2-1; TCRdb picks TRBD2, but there is no DNA to check that call. This CDR3 has 14 amino acids. From germline, CDR1 is MGHDK and CDR2 SYGVNS. The CDR3 protein is CASSVAGGLDEQFF.

The chain carries TRBV27 and TRBJ2-7; TCRdb indicates TRBD1, and absent DNA this call remains unverified. Germline V gives CDR1 MNHEY, CDR2 SMNVEV (reference sequence). The CDR3 is 15 amino acids. The CDR3 spells CASSAWGGGSYEQYF.

The rearrangement uses TRBV12-1 and TRBJ1-1; TCRdb designates TRBD1, a call that cannot be tested without DNA. TRBV12-1 is tagged as a pseudogene. The CDR3 is made up of 15 amino acids. The CDR3 sequence: CASSFWDRAVTEAFF.

The chain links TRBV11-2 to TRBJ1-1; TCRdb's D gene call, TRBD1, goes unchecked for lack of DNA. There are 13 residues in the CDR3. Germline CDR1 reads SGHAT; CDR2 reads FQNNGV. The CDR3 protein is CASSQQGNTEAFF.

The J gene is TRBJ2-4, the V gene TRBV28; no DNA is available, so the TRBD2 call from TCRdb remains unchecked. Per germline, CDR1 MDHEN and CDR2 SYDVKM. There are 14 residues in the CDR3. CDR3 sequence: CASSQEGAKNIQYF.

This chain joins TRBV4-1 and TRBJ2-5; TCRdb's assignment of TRBD2 cannot be checked, as there is no DNA. Per germline, CDR1 MGHRA and CDR2 YSYEKL. This CDR3 has 16 amino acids. The CDR3 sequence: CASSQEVAGVKETQYF.

The V and J genes are TRBV6-5 and TRBJ1-4; TCRdb names TRBD1, which stays unverified in the absence of DNA. The CDR3 spans 17 residues. CDR1 is MNHEY and CDR2 is SVGAGI in the germline V gene. CDR3: CASSYRGQRGLEEKLFF.

The chain couples TRBV11-2 to TRBJ2-1. Germline V gives CDR1 SGHAT, CDR2 FQNNGV. CDR3 length equals 15 residues. The CDR3 loop reads CASSKGRSYRNEQFF.

CDR3 protein: CASTASWMTGELFF. The rearrangement uses TRBV28 and TRBJ2-2; TCRdb picks TRBD2, but there is no DNA to check that call. Per the germline V gene, CDR1 is MDHEN and CDR2 is SYDVKM. The length of the CDR3 is 14 residues.